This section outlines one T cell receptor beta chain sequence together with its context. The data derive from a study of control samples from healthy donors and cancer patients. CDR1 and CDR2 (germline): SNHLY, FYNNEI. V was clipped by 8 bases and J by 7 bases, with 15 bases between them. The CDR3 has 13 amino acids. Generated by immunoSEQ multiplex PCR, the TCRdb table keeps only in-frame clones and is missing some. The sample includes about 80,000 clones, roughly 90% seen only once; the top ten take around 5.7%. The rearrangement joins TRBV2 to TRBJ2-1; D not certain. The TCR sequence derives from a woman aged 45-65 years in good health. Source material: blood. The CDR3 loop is CASSRTKGNEQFF. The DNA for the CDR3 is TGTGCCAGCTCTCGAACTAAAGGGAATGAGCAGTTCTTC.